The 18 T cell receptor beta chains in this list originate from one sample, sequenced in a study of OX40 agonist ivuxolimab in advanced cancers. Sequencing was performed with immunoSEQ multiplex PCR; in TCRdb, only in-frame clones are kept and a portion is missing. The profile covers some 64,000 clones, with roughly 87% appearing a single time and about 0.38% taken by the ten largest. The sequencing used CD4+ or CD8+ T cells sorted from blood, collected in a trial of the OX40 agonist ivuxolimab. These receptors all stem from an adult with an advanced solid tumor such as melanoma, head and neck, liver or kidney cancer.

This sequence joins TRBV9 and TRBJ2-3; 10 bases match TRBD2. CDR3 size: 17 residues. Germline CDR1 reads SGDLS; CDR2 reads YYNGEE. The V and J ends lost 3 bases and 2 bases, in that order; junction bases with no gene match: 9. In nucleotides, the CDR3 is TGTGCCAGCAGCGCCGAAACTAGCGGGGCCTACACAGATACGCAGTATTTT. Protein sequence: CASSAETSGAYTDTQYF.

Only one count was recorded for this clone. The V gene is TRBV19, the J gene TRBJ1-5; a possible D gene is TRBD1 (6 bases). Deletions cut 10 bases from V and 1 base from J, with 11 bases between. CDR3 length: 13 residues. Germline V gene sequence: CDR1 LNHDA, CDR2 SQIVND (reference sequence). The CDR3, as DNA: TGTGCCACGTCGGGGACAAGCAATCAGCCCCAGCATTTT. As protein: CATSGTSNQPQHF.

The V and J genes are TRBV5-8 and TRBJ1-5; 10 bases agree with TRBD1. Trimming cost V 2 bases and J 5 bases; bases outside gene matches: 4. The CDR3 consists of 15 residues. The germline gives CDR1 SGHTS, CDR2 YDEGEE. The CDR3 is CASSFPTGGHQPQHF. CDR3 coding DNA: TGTGCCAGCAGCTTCCCGACAGGGGGCCATCAGCCCCAGCATTTT.

CDR3 nucleotides: TGTGCCAGCAGCGTGGACAGGTCCGGAAACACCATATATTTT. Its translation is CASSVDRSGNTIYF. The chain has TRBV9 and TRBJ1-3; 7 bases align to TRBD1. Per the germline V gene, CDR1 is SGDLS and CDR2 is YYNGEE. CDR3 length: 14 amino acids. The V and J ends lost 2 bases and 4 bases, in that order; junction bases with no gene match: 3.

V gene TRBV5-4 combines with J gene TRBJ1-1; the D is unclear. V gave up 3 bases and J gave up 8 bases, with 8 bases separating them. Germline values: CDR1 SGHNT, CDR2 YYREEE (reference sequence). The CDR3 totals 11 residues. CDR3 loop: CASSSPEEAFF. Written as DNA, the CDR3 is TGTGCCAGCAGCTCCCCGGAGGAAGCTTTCTTT.

This chain links TRBV7-6 with TRBJ2-7; D tentatively fits TRBD1 or TRBD2 (5 bases each). The CDR3 sequence is 16 residues long. Trimming cost V 0 bases and J 1 base, with 13 bases left between them. Germline assignment: CDR1 SGHVS and CDR2 FNYEAQ. The CDR3 spells CASSLAGGSSSYEQYF. CDR3 nucleotide sequence: TGTGCCAGCAGCTTAGCTGGGGGTTCTTCGTCCTACGAGCAGTACTTC.

The chain uses TRBV6-1 and TRBJ1-2; 7 nucleotides line up with TRBD1. The CDR3 is 15 amino acids. With 2 bases clipped from V and 2 bases from J, the junction kept 5 bases outside the gene matches. Germline V gene lookup returns CDR1 MNHNS and CDR2 SASEGT. The CDR3 loop reads CASSETGVGNYGYTF. In DNA form, the CDR3 reads TGTGCCAGCAGTGAAACAGGGGTTGGGAACTATGGCTACACCTTC.

The chain links TRBV4-2 to TRBJ1-3; 7 bases line up with TRBD1. CDR1 and CDR2 (germline): LGHNA, YNFKEQ. The CDR3 has 17 amino acids. The junction had 9 bases not matched to a gene; V was cut back by 0 bases and J by 4 bases. In DNA form, the CDR3 reads TGTGCCAGCAGCCAAGATCACGGCAGGGGGTCGGGAAACACCATATATTTT. Translation gives CASSQDHGRGSGNTIYF.

The rearrangement uses TRBV7-2 and TRBJ2-6; D gene unclear. This CDR3 region has 13 residues. Deletions cut 4 bases from V and 5 bases from J, with 6 bases between. Germline V CDR1 and CDR2: SGHTA, FQGNSA. The CDR3 here is CASSSPWANVLTF. The CDR3 nucleotides are TGTGCCAGCAGCTCCCCTTGGGCCAACGTCCTGACTTTC.

V gene TRBV18 combines with J gene TRBJ2-2, with TRBD2 matching 9 bases. Per the germline V gene, CDR1 is KGHSH and CDR2 is LQKENI. Germline trimming cut 3 bases from V and 2 bases from J; bases unmatched to any gene: 7. The CDR3 is 17 amino acids. The CDR3 DNA sequence: TGTGCCAGCTCACCGCTCGCTAGCGGGGTAAACACCGGGGAGCTGTTTTTT. The encoded protein is CASSPLASGVNTGELFF.

The chain joins TRBV12-5 to TRBJ2-2; D unclear. V lost 2 bases, J lost 2 bases, and 9 bases lay in between. CDR1 is LGHNT, CDR2 FRNRAP, per germline. The CDR3 runs 15 residues. Written as DNA, the CDR3 is TGTGCTAGTGGTTTGATTCAACGCAACACCGGGGAGCTGTTTTTT. Protein sequence: CASGLIQRNTGELFF.

This sequence joins TRBV4-1 and TRBJ2-3; 8 bases agree with TRBD2. Germline lookup yields CDR1 MGHRA and CDR2 YSYEKL. The length of the CDR3 is 16 residues. V was clipped by 6 bases and J by 0 bases; unmatched bases: 8. The CDR3 DNA reads TGCGCCAGCAGACTCGCCGGGGGGGCCAGCACAGATACGCAGTATTTT. This gives the protein CASRLAGGASTDTQYF.

The genes are TRBV7-9 and TRBJ1-3; D uncertain. The CDR3 runs 13 residues. Looked up from germline, CDR1 is SEHNR and CDR2 is FQNEAQ (reference sequence). V lost 0 bases to trimming and J lost 7 bases, with 7 bases between them. CDR3 sequence: CASSLAGRNTIYF. As DNA, the CDR3 is TGTGCCAGCAGCTTAGCTGGGAGGAACACCATATATTTT.

The chain recombines TRBV5-6 with TRBJ1-6, with 8 bases fitting TRBD1. The germline gives CDR1 SGHDT, CDR2 YYEEEE. The CDR3 covers 17 residues. The trim removed 3 bases at V and 6 bases at J, leaving 11 bases unmatched. In DNA, the CDR3 is TGTGCCAGCAGCTCAACAAAGACAGGGGTTGGTAATTCACCCCTCCACTTT. Its protein is CASSSTKTGVGNSPLHF.

The chain combines TRBV7-9 with TRBJ1-1; perhaps TRBD1 as D (5 bases). Trimming left V 1 base short and J 1 base short, with 7 bases between. The CDR3 is made up of 14 amino acids. The germline V gene has CDR1 SEHNR and CDR2 FQNEAQ (reference sequence). The CDR3 sequence: CASSLGQTNTEAFF. The DNA for the CDR3 is TGTGCCAGCAGCTTAGGACAGACGAACACTGAAGCTTTCTTT.

This chain uses TRBV6-1 with TRBJ1-1, with D maybe TRBD1 (5 bases). Germline V gene lookup returns CDR1 MNHNS and CDR2 SASEGT. The V and J ends lost 3 bases and 4 bases respectively, with 12 bases between them. The CDR3 is 14 residues long. This CDR3 is CASSDGGVRTEAFF. DNA for the CDR3: TGTGCCAGCAGTGACGGGGGGGTCCGCACTGAAGCTTTCTTT.

The chain is built from TRBV6-6 and TRBJ2-1; TRBD1 or TRBD2 may be the D gene (6 bases each). In germline, CDR1 is MNHNY, CDR2 SVGAGI (reference sequence). Trimming removed 0 bases at V and 6 bases at J, with 15 bases between. The CDR3 contains 16 residues. CDR3 loop: CASSYSRGQRANEQFF. The CDR3 nucleotides are TGTGCCAGCAGTTACTCCCGGGGGCAGCGCGCCAATGAGCAGTTCTTC.

The sample holds one count of this clone. This chain connects TRBV19 to TRBJ2-3; D perhaps matches TRBD2 (7 bases). Trimming took 1 base from V and 3 from J, leaving 11 bases between them. CDR1 and CDR2 from the germline V gene are LNHDA and SQIVND (reference sequence). The CDR3 is made up of 15 amino acids. Here the CDR3 reads CASSIVGGRTDTQYF. In nucleotides, the CDR3 is TGTGCCAGTAGTATAGTCGGGGGGCGGACAGATACGCAGTATTTT.